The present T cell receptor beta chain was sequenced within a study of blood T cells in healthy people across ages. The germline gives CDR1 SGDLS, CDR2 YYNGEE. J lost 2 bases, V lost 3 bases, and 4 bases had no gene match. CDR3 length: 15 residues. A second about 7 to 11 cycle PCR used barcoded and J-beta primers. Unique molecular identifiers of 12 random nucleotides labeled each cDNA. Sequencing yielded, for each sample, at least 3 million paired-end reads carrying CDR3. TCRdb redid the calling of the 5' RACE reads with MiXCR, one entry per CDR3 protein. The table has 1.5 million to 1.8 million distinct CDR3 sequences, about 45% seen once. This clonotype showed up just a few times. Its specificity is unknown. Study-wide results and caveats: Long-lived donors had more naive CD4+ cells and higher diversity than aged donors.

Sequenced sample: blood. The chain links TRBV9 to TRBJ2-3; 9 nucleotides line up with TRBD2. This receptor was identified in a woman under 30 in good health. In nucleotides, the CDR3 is TGTGCCAGCAGCGGTAGCGGGAGCTACACAGATACGCAGTATTTT. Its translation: CASSGSGSYTDTQYF.